The 23 T cell receptor beta chains below come from one sample, sequenced in a study of early T cells in non-severe SARS-CoV-2 infection. Each CDR3 protein gets one entry after TCRdb re-called the 5' RACE reads with MiXCR. The sample has tens of thousands of distinct CDR3 sequences, about 6% seen once; the top ten hold roughly 4.9%. Sequenced: whole blood. The receptors come from an adult who was a healthcare worker with PCR-confirmed SARS-CoV-2 infection or an uninfected control (not recorded which).

This sequence joins TRBV20-1 and TRBJ2-7, with a weak D call TRBD2 (7 bases). CDR1 and CDR2 from the germline V gene are DFQATT and SNEGSKA (reference sequence). CDR3 size: 14 residues. V shed 3 bases and J shed 0 bases, with 12 bases lying between them. The CDR3 reads CSARRGGSSYEQYF. The CDR3 DNA reads TGCAGTGCTAGGAGGGGGGGAAGCTCCTACGAGCAGTACTTC.

This clonotype occurred many times. V usage is TRBV2 and J usage is TRBJ1-5; TRBD1 matches 10 bases. This CDR3 comprises 13 residues. The germline V gene has CDR1 SNHLY and CDR2 FYNNEI. V was pared by 8 bases and J by 5 bases, with 3 bases of the junction left unmatched. CDR3 protein: CASEGQGDQPQHF. CDR3 nucleotide sequence: TGTGCCAGCGAAGGACAGGGGGATCAGCCCCAGCATTTT. The full variable domain, with the rest looked up from reference TRBV2 and TRBJ1-5, is EPEVTQTPSHQVTQMGQEVILRCVPISNHLYFYWYRQILGQKVEFLVSFYNNEISEKSEIFDDQFSVERPDGSNFTLKIRSTKLEDSAMYFCASEGQGDQPQHFGDGTRLSIL.

This clonotype was detected many times. The rearrangement links TRBV15 to TRBJ2-2; 7 bases agree with TRBD1. Germline CDR1 is LNHNV and CDR2 is YYDKDF (reference sequence). V lost 0 bases and J lost 5; bases outside the gene matches: 6. The CDR3 has 16 amino acids. The CDR3 region has the DNA TGTGCCACCAGCAGAGATCCAGGGGGTCGTACCGGGGAGCTGTTTTTT. Residues: CATSRDPGGRTGELFF.

This clonotype showed up many times. This CDR3 is CASSLAGQKYGYTF. In DNA form, the CDR3 reads TGTGCCAGCAGCTTGGCCGGTCAGAAATATGGCTACACCTTC. The V and J genes are TRBV5-5 and TRBJ1-2; D remains unclear. The CDR3 has 14 residues. Germline V gene data show CDR1 as SGHKS and CDR2 as YYEKEE (reference sequence). With 0 bases removed from V and 5 bases from J, the gap between germline ends came to 11 bases.

This clonotype was observed many times. The genes are TRBV20-1 and TRBJ2-7; D is unclear. Per the germline V gene, CDR1 is DFQATT and CDR2 is SNEGSKA (reference sequence). CDR3 length: 13 amino acids. V lost 5 bases and J 1 base, leaving 12 bases between the germline ends. CDR3 sequence reads: CSAPFSNSYEQYF. In DNA form, the CDR3 reads TGCAGTGCTCCTTTCTCAAATTCCTACGAGCAGTACTTC.

The sample holds many counts of this clonotype. The V call is TRBV29-1, the J call TRBJ2-4; no firm D call. This CDR3 is built from 13 residues. In germline, CDR1 is SQVTM, CDR2 ANQGSEA. V lost 1 base and J 0 bases, leaving 4 bases between the germline ends. CDR3 nucleotide sequence: TGCAGCGTTGAAGGCGTAGCCAAAAACATTCAGTACTTC. Translating it yields CSVEGVAKNIQYF. Looking up the rest from reference TRBV29-1 and TRBJ2-4 gives the full variable domain: SAVISQKPSRDICQRGTSLTIQCQVDSQVTMMFWYRQQPGQSLTLIATANQGSEATYESGFVIDKFPISRPNLTFSTLTVSNMSPEDSSIYLCSVEGVAKNIQYFGAGTRLSVL.

This clonotype came up many times. V is TRBV20-1 and J is TRBJ2-6; perhaps TRBD2 as D (6 bases). This CDR3 spans 16 amino acids. Trimming cost V 6 bases and J 1 base, with 16 bases left between them. The germline V gene has CDR1 DFQATT and CDR2 SNEGSKA (reference sequence). Here the CDR3 DNA reads TGCAGTGCCCACGGGGGTACCATTTCTGGGGCCAACGTCCTGACTTTC. Protein: CSAHGGTISGANVLTF.

This clonotype was seen at least ten times. The gene calls are TRBV5-4 and TRBJ1-1; D perhaps matches TRBD1 (6 bases). Deletions cut 4 bases from V and 5 bases from J, with 15 bases between. Germline V CDR1 and CDR2: SGHNT, YYREEE (reference sequence). The CDR3 runs to 14 residues. CDR3 DNA sequence: TGTGCCAGCAGCCCGCCCCAGGGGTGGACTGAAGCTTTCTTT. Its protein product is CASSPPQGWTEAFF.

The table lists this clonotype with many counts. This sequence joins TRBV20-1 and TRBJ1-5, with D possibly being TRBD1 (6 bases). V was shortened by 6 bases and J by 0 bases, with 18 bases between the two germline ends. The germline V gene encodes CDR1 DFQATT and CDR2 SNEGSKA (reference sequence). The CDR3 totals 16 residues. The CDR3 is CSAEQGNIYSNQPQHF. In DNA form, the CDR3 reads TGCAGTGCCGAGCAGGGGAATATCTATAGCAATCAGCCCCAGCATTTT.

This clonotype was recorded many times. The chain carries TRBV11-2 and TRBJ1-1, with 7 bases lining up with TRBD1. The CDR3 covers 16 residues. J gave up 5 bases and V 6 bases, and 15 bases lay outside the gene matches. Germline V gives CDR1 SGHAT, CDR2 FQNNGV. CDR3 amino acids: CASRPGRGGQVTEAFF. The CDR3 bases are TGTGCCAGCAGGCCGGGCAGGGGAGGACAGGTGACTGAAGCTTTCTTT.

This clonotype was seen at least ten times. The V call is TRBV7-2, the J call TRBJ1-2; D not resolved. The CDR3 has 13 residues. From germline, CDR1 is SGHTA and CDR2 FQGNSA. Between the trimmed V and J ends, which lost 5 bases and 2 bases, there was a span of 9 bases. CDR3 DNA sequence: TGTGCCAGCAGCGCCGGACCCAACTATGGCTACACCTTC. This encodes CASSAGPNYGYTF.

The chain joins TRBV27 to TRBJ1-1; 7 nucleotides align to TRBD1. The CDR3 runs to 13 residues. V trimming: 5 bases; J trimming: 11 bases; junction bases outside the gene matches: 11. Germline assignment: CDR1 MNHEY and CDR2 SMNVEV (reference sequence). The CDR3 nucleotides read TGTGCCAGCAGTCTAATAACACAGGGGACGGCTTTCTTT. Protein sequence: CASSLITQGTAFF.

This clonotype occurred many times. This rearrangement joins TRBV3-1 to TRBJ2-2; D is tentatively TRBD1 or TRBD2 (7 bases each). Germline V gene sequence: CDR1 LGHDT, CDR2 YNNKEL (reference sequence). V lost 1 base and J 2 bases, leaving 17 bases between the germline ends. The CDR3 runs to 18 residues. The CDR3: CASSQVDTGEGNTGELFF. The DNA of the CDR3 is TGTGCCAGCAGCCAAGTCGATACAGGGGAGGGAAACACCGGGGAGCTGTTTTTT.

This clonotype has at least ten counts. J is TRBJ2-1 and V is TRBV11-3, with D tentatively TRBD1 or TRBD2 (5 bases each). The CDR3 is 15 residues long. Germline assignment: CDR1 SGHNT and CDR2 YENEEA. Deletions cut 4 bases from V and 5 bases from J, with 15 bases between. CDR3 amino acids: CASSSRRLGDNEQFF. In DNA form, the CDR3 reads TGTGCCAGCAGCTCTCGACGTTTGGGGGACAATGAGCAGTTCTTC.

Many counts were recorded for this clonotype. CDR3 DNA sequence: TGTGCCTGGCTCTCCACCTCCTACGAGCAGTACTTC. This encodes CAWLSTSYEQYF. V is TRBV30 and J is TRBJ2-7; D is uncertain. Germline values: CDR1 GTSNPN, CDR2 SVGIG (reference sequence). Trimming took off 5 bases at V and 0 bases at J, with 8 bases between the two ends. The CDR3 covers 12 residues.

This clonotype appeared many times. This chain links TRBV11-1 with TRBJ2-1, with unresolved D. This CDR3 is 13 amino acids long. Trimming took off 3 bases at V and 9 bases at J, with 12 bases between the two ends. Germline CDR1 SGHAT, CDR2 FQDESV (reference sequence). The CDR3 bases are TGTGCCAGCAGCTTGGAGCCGAGGTCTGAGCAGTTCTTC. Residues: CASSLEPRSEQFF.

The CDR3 loop reads CSVGHLLTGPGELFF. The CDR3 DNA reads as TGCAGCGTTGGCCATCTCCTTACAGGGCCCGGGGAGCTGTTTTTT. The chain couples TRBV29-1 to TRBJ2-2; tentative D call: TRBD1 (6 bases). This CDR3 has 15 residues. Looked up from germline, CDR1 is SQVTM and CDR2 is ANQGSEA. The V gene lost 4 bases and the J gene lost 6 bases, with 18 bases spanning the gap.

This clonotype occurred many times. This chain links TRBV3-1 with TRBJ2-2, with D possibly being TRBD1 (6 bases). V was pared by 6 bases and J by 6 bases, with 11 bases between. The CDR3 runs 13 residues. The germline V gene encodes CDR1 LGHDT and CDR2 YNNKEL (reference sequence). Here the CDR3 DNA reads TGTGCCAGCAGTCTTCAGGGGTCCGGGGAGCTGTTTTTT. Amino acid sequence: CASSLQGSGELFF. Full variable domain (rest looked up from reference TRBV3-1 and TRBJ2-2): DTAVSQTPKYLVTQMGNDKSIKCEQNLGHDTMYWYKQDSKKFLKIMFSYNNKELIINETVPNRFSPKSPDKAHLNLHINSLELGDSAVYFCASSLQGSGELFFGEGSRLTVL.

This clonotype was picked up many times. The chain combines TRBV7-2 with TRBJ1-1, with D hard to call. The CDR3 consists of 14 residues. CDR1 and CDR2 from the germline V gene are SGHTA and FQGNSA. V was cut by 1 base and J by 1 base, with 7 bases left in between. The CDR3: CASSLDRANTEAFF. The CDR3 nucleotides read TGTGCCAGCAGCTTAGATCGGGCGAACACTGAAGCTTTCTTT. Complete variable domain (other parts from reference TRBV7-2 and TRBJ1-1): GAGVSQSPSNKVTEKGKDVELRCDPISGHTALYWYRQSLGQGLEFLIYFQGNSAPDKSGLPSDRFSAERTGGSVSTLTIQRTQQEDSAVYLCASSLDRANTEAFFGQGTRLTVV.

This clonotype was seen a few times. The gene calls are TRBV20-1 and TRBJ2-1, with 10 bases aligning to TRBD2. This CDR3 is 13 amino acids long. CDR1 is DFQATT and CDR2 is SNEGSKA in the germline V gene (reference sequence). After removal of 6 bases from V and 7 bases from J, the junction contained 6 bases not matched to a gene. CDR3 nucleotides: TGCAGTGCCTCAGCGGGAGGGTTTAATGAGCAGTTCTTC. This encodes CSASAGGFNEQFF.

This clonotype was seen repeatedly, ten times or more. This chain uses TRBV3-2 with TRBJ2-3. TRBV3-2 is noted as a pseudogene. CDR3 size: 15 residues. The chain's CDR3 is CASSQDKWSTDTQYF. The CDR3 region has the DNA TGTGCCAGCAGCCAAGATAAGTGGAGCACAGATACGCAGTATTTT.

By frequency in the sample, this clonotype is medium-sized. This rearrangement joins TRBV6-2 or TRBV6-3 to TRBJ2-3; D not certain. This CDR3 is built from 11 residues. CDR1 MNHEY and CDR2 SVGEGT come from the germline V gene. V dropped 2 bases and J dropped 4 bases, with 1 base sitting between them. The CDR3 here is CASSYPDTQYF. DNA of the CDR3: TGTGCCAGCAGTTACCCAGATACGCAGTATTTT.

This chain connects TRBV6-2 or TRBV6-3 to TRBJ2-7; tentatively, D is TRBD1 or TRBD2 (5 bases each). The length of the CDR3 is 17 residues. The V gene lost 2 bases and the J gene lost 6 bases, with 23 bases spanning the gap. Germline values: CDR1 MNHEY, CDR2 SVGEGT. Here the CDR3 reads CASSYTLREPAIGEQYF. The CDR3 DNA sequence: TGTGCCAGCAGTTACACCCTCAGGGAGCCCGCCATCGGCGAGCAGTACTTC.